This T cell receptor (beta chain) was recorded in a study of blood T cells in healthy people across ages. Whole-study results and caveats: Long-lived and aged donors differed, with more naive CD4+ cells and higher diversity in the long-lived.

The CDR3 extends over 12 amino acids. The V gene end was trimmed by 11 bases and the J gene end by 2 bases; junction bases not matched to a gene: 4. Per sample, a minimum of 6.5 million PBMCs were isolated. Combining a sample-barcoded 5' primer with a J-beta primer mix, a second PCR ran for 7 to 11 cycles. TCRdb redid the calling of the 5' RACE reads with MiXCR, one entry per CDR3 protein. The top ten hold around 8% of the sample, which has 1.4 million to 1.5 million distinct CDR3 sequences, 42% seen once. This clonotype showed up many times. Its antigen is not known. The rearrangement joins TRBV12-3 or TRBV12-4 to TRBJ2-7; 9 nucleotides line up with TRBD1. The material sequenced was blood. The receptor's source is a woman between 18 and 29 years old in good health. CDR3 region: CASGTGPYEQYF. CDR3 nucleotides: TGTGCCTCCGGGACAGGGCCCTACGAGCAGTACTTC.